This entry features one TCR beta chain sequence. Its specific antigen is unknown. A much bigger clone sits one base away, suggesting this may be a read error. Because the CDR3 is missing its conserved closing phenylalanine or tryptophan, this is likely a read error. This record belongs to a study of tumor and adjacent non-tumor tissue in lung cancer (dated by TCRdb to the late 2010s). The study in broad terms: The cohort included under 15 adenocarcinoma, 2 squamous cell carcinoma and 1 small cell lung cancer patients. The 15 or so patients were aged about 31 to 80 years, included about ten men and 5 women, and had TNM stage I to III disease. In total, sequencing yielded over 95 million productive TCRbeta reads, which works out to an average of roughly 4.2 million reads per sample. The study compared bulk TCRbeta repertoires from lung tumor tissue and matched distant non-tumor lung tissue of some 16 lung cancer patients. TCRbeta CDR3 sequencing was performed on 25 to 30 paired specimens, with one tumor sample and one normal lung sample collected per patient. Results the study describes overall, beyond this receptor: In normal lung, the top 100 clones accounted for a significantly larger cumulative share of the repertoire than in tumor tissue. Tumor tissue showed significantly higher TCR diversity (inverse Simpson) than normal lung tissue, at roughly 390 vs 170 (P = 0.0075, Mann-Whitney U test). Younger patients had significantly higher TCR diversity, and higher tumor TCR diversity was associated with shorter overall and disease-free survival. The methods do not name the sequencing platform or mention unique molecular identifiers. Because peripheral blood was not sequenced, the blood TCRbeta repertoires of the lung cancer patients in the study went unexamined. Only roughly 16 patients were included in the cohort, and the need for larger samples and more detailed clinical data was noted by the authors.

Bulk unsorted tissue served as the source for RNA extraction, and RNA quality was assessed using a NanoDrop ND-1000 and an Agilent 2100. All donors had newly diagnosed lung cancer, had not received prior chemotherapy, and were admitted for thoracic surgery in China between August and November 2014. The study excluded patients who had received radiotherapy or chemotherapy before or who had another cancer at the same time. Pieces of surgical tissue measuring roughly 1-2 cm3 were kept in RNAlater solution and stored at -80 degrees C until use. V loses 6 bases, J loses 2 bases, and the germline ends lie 21 bases apart. A total of 16 residues make up the CDR3, ends included. CDR3 DNA only is kept here, 48 bases in frame from base 1. Taken from the germline V gene (reference sequence), the CDR1 and CDR2 loops are DFQATT and SNEGSKA. Library construction relied on multiplex PCR. Reads for this sample came from an Illumina HiSeq 2500. TCRbeta libraries were constructed through three rounds of nested PCR with primers (Table S4) according to protocols adapted from ARM-PCR. PCR products of 200-500 bp were gel-excised and purified with the QIAquick gel extraction kit before sequencing. In the paper's pipeline: Reads were cleaned using Trimmomatic, were merged into complete CDR3 sequences using FLASH, and were assigned to V(D)J germline segments using MiTCR. VDJtools was used to compute clonal diversity as the inverse Simpson's index. Productive reads were defined as in-frame sequences without a premature stop codon. TCRdb ran its own pipeline on the public reads, namely fastp trimming at Q25 and MiXCR clone calling, and kept in-frame beta chains. CDR3 protein duplicates are merged, each entry listing the most common genes and DNA. These V and J calls are TCRdb output, not the study's own analysis. For this sample the table gives fewer than 100,000 distinct CDR3 sequences, of which approximately 72% were detected only once. Together, the top ten hold about 9.5% of the sample.

The chain joins TRBV20-1 to TRBJ2-3; confidence is insufficient to name the D gene. The TCR was taken from a woman aged 40 to 50 with non-small cell lung cancer. Sequenced sample: lung tumor tissue. The CDR3 region: CSALPTTRKLTDTQYY. The base sequence is TGCAGTGCCCTCCCGACAACCCGAAAACTCACAGATACGCAGTATTAT.